The 24 T cell receptor beta chains listed next were all sequenced from one sample in a study of T cells after yellow fever vaccination (dated by TCRdb to about 2019). Libraries were prepared through 5' RACE. This sample was sequenced with an Illumina HiSeq 2500. TCRdb handled the public reads itself, with Q25 trimming in fastp and clone calling in MiXCR, and kept productive beta chains. Every entry covers one CDR3 protein and lists the most common genes and DNA from its rows. Recorded for this sample are about 120,000 distinct CDR3 sequences; 8.4% of them occurred a single time. The ten largest clones represent about 25% of the sample. This specimen's treatment or condition label, per the study, means: live attenuated yellow fever vaccine strain. The starting material was CD8+ T cells sorted from PBMCs, obtained 45 days after the yellow fever booster vaccination. These receptors were taken from a man aged 25-45 years who received the YFV17D yellow fever vaccine.

The sample holds a few counts of this clonotype. The chain employs TRBV7-7 and TRBJ2-1; TRBD2 aligns across 8 bases. The CDR3 covers 15 residues. Germline lookup yields CDR1 SSHAT and CDR2 FNYEAQ (reference sequence). As DNA, the CDR3 is TGTGCTAGGGGGGATAGTAGCGGGATGGGGAATGAGCAGTTCTTC. Protein product: CARGDSSGMGNEQFF.

The table lists this clonotype with many counts. This chain connects TRBV20-1 to TRBJ1-5; D remains unclear. Germline CDR1 and CDR2: DFQATT and SNEGSKA (reference sequence). V was trimmed by 5 bases and J by 0 bases, leaving 11 bases between them. This CDR3 region has 14 residues. Here the CDR3 DNA reads TGCAGTGCTTGGGGAGGGAATAGCAATCAGCCCCAGCATTTT. Amino acids: CSAWGGNSNQPQHF.

The chain employs TRBV10-1 and TRBJ1-4; the match to TRBD1 covers 7 bases. Trimming at V came to 3 bases and at J to 5 bases, leaving 9 bases not matched to a gene. The CDR3 consists of 16 residues. Germline V gene lookup returns CDR1 WNHNN and CDR2 SYGVQD (reference sequence). CDR3 loop: CASSDGPGGVNEKLFF. Here the CDR3 DNA reads TGCGCCAGCAGTGATGGCCCAGGGGGAGTGAATGAAAAACTGTTTTTT.

There are many counts of this clonotype. V gene TRBV5-1 combines with J gene TRBJ2-3; 11 bases are shared with TRBD2. The V gene's germline CDR1 is SGHRS and CDR2 YFSETQ. The CDR3 is made up of 17 amino acids. Trimming removed 0 bases from V and 6 bases from J; junction bases left unmatched: 9. The DNA of the CDR3 is TGCGCCAGCAGCTTGGGATTAGCGGGAGGGCCTGAGGATACGCAGTATTTT. It encodes CASSLGLAGGPEDTQYF.

This sequence joins TRBV5-1 and TRBJ1-4, with 11 positions matching TRBD1. Germline lookup yields CDR1 SGHRS and CDR2 YFSETQ. The CDR3 totals 15 residues. V gave up 4 bases and J gave up 6 bases; unmatched junction bases: 5. The CDR3 DNA reads as TGCGCCAGCAGCGGACCGGGACAGGGGGATGAAAAACTGTTTTTT. Its protein product is CASSGPGQGDEKLFF.

In this sample, this clonotype turned up many times. This chain joins TRBV10-3 and TRBJ2-7, with a possible D match to TRBD1 (5 bases). In germline, CDR1 is ENHRY, CDR2 SYGVKD. This CDR3 region has 15 residues. V lost 7 bases and J 5 bases, leaving 21 bases between the germline ends. The CDR3 nucleotides read TGTGCCATCAAGGACCCAGGGCGAATATCGGACGAGCAGTACTTC. It translates to CAIKDPGRISDEQYF.

In this sample, this clonotype turned up many times. The chain combines TRBV6-1 with TRBJ2-4; D is perhaps TRBD2 (7 bases). This CDR3 spans 19 amino acids. The V end was cut by 5 bases, the J end by 8 bases, with 31 bases between. The germline V gene has CDR1 MNHNS and CDR2 SASEGT. The CDR3 reads CASSPGHPTSSPLADIQYF. The CDR3 DNA reads TGTGCCAGCAGTCCGGGACATCCGACTAGCTCCCCTTTAGCGGACATTCAGTACTTC.

About this clonotype: A much larger clone differs from this one at a single base, so this may be a read error. The chain is built from TRBV5-4 and TRBJ2-5; D possibly corresponds to TRBD2 (6 bases). Per the germline V gene, CDR1 is SGHNT and CDR2 is YYREEE (reference sequence). Between the trimmed V and J ends, which lost 2 bases and 5 bases, there was a span of 13 bases. There are 14 residues in the CDR3. CDR3 residues: CASSLGGSRETQYF. As DNA, the CDR3 is TGTGCCAGCAGCTTAGGAGGGAGCCGGGAGACCCAGTACTTC. Variable domain in full (rest from reference TRBV5-4 and TRBJ2-5): ETGVTQSPTHLIKTRGQQVTLRCSSQSGHNTVSWYQQALGQGPQFIFQYYREEENGRGNFPPRFSGLQFPNYSSELNVNALELDDSALYLCASSLGGSRETQYFGPGTRLLVL.

The chain has TRBV5-4 and TRBJ2-4; weak D call: TRBD1 (5 bases). V was trimmed by 1 base and J by 8 bases, leaving 10 bases between them. CDR1 and CDR2 from the germline V gene are SGHNT and YYREEE (reference sequence). The CDR3 consists of 13 residues. CDR3 in DNA: TGTGCCAGCAGCTTGCCAGGGTCGGACATTCAGTACTTC. It codes for CASSLPGSDIQYF.

The CDR3 is CASSVGEEQFF. As DNA, the CDR3 is TGTGCCAGCAGCGTAGGGGAAGAGCAGTTCTTC. V gene TRBV9 combines with J gene TRBJ2-1, with D uncertain. Germline CDR1 reads SGDLS; CDR2 reads YYNGEE. This CDR3 has 11 residues. V lost 0 bases, J lost 10 bases, and 5 bases lay in between. Full variable domain (missing parts from reference TRBV9 and TRBJ2-1): DSGVTQTPKHLITATGQRVTLRCSPRSGDLSVYWYQQSLDQGLQFLIQYYNGEERAKGNILERFSAQQFPDLHSELNLSSLELGDSALYFCASSVGEEQFFGPGTRLTVL.

This clonotype was seen many times. The chain recombines TRBV12-3 or TRBV12-4 with TRBJ2-7; D ambiguous. The CDR3 is 14 amino acids. V lost 6 bases to trimming and J lost 2 bases, with 14 bases between them. As DNA, the CDR3 is TGTGCCAGCAGCTCTGACCCTGGAGCCTACGAGCAGTACTTC. As protein: CASSSDPGAYEQYF.

This clonotype was recorded at least ten times. This chain links TRBV7-9 with TRBJ2-5; D call uncertain. Between the trimmed V and J ends, which lost 5 bases and 5 bases, there was a span of 9 bases. Germline assignment: CDR1 SEHNR and CDR2 FQNEAQ (reference sequence). CDR3 length: 12 residues. The CDR3 DNA reads TGTGCCAGCAGCCCCGCCGTGGAGACCCAGTACTTC. As protein: CASSPAVETQYF.

This clonotype was detected many times. This rearrangement joins TRBV29-1 to TRBJ2-3, with D possibly matching TRBD2 (6 bases). With 0 bases removed from V and 5 bases from J, the gap between germline ends came to 18 bases. The CDR3 is 16 amino acids. Germline CDR1 reads SQVTM; CDR2 reads ANQGSEA. The CDR3 DNA reads TGCAGCGTTGAAGATCTGGCGGGGATGGAGGTAGATACGCAGTATTTT. Translated: CSVEDLAGMEVDTQYF.

This clonotype was picked up many times. The chain joins TRBV20-1 to TRBJ1-1; the D is unclear. Trimming took 3 bases from V and 3 from J, leaving 8 bases between them. Germline V gene lookup returns CDR1 DFQATT and CDR2 SNEGSKA (reference sequence). This CDR3 comprises 12 residues. The CDR3 reads CSASRRHTEAFF. CDR3 DNA sequence: TGCAGTGCTAGTAGGAGACACACTGAAGCTTTCTTT.

Ten or more counts support this clonotype. This sequence joins TRBV4-3 and TRBJ1-6; the D is unclear. Germline assignment: CDR1 LGHNA and CDR2 YSLEER. The CDR3 runs to 15 residues. Trimming cost V 0 bases and J 11 bases, with 14 bases left between them. The CDR3 here is CASSQEWHLNTPLHF. For the CDR3, the DNA is TGCGCCAGCAGCCAAGAGTGGCACCTTAACACACCCCTCCACTTT.

This clonotype was counted ten times or more. This chain connects TRBV5-1 to TRBJ2-1; 14 bases are a match to TRBD2. There are 18 residues in the CDR3. Germline V gene sequence: CDR1 SGHRS, CDR2 YFSETQ. V lost 5 bases and J lost 1; bases outside the gene matches: 8. CDR3: CASRGGLAGDASYNEQFF. CDR3 nucleotides: TGCGCCAGCAGGGGGGGACTAGCGGGAGATGCTTCCTACAATGAGCAGTTCTTC.

Concerning this clonotype itself: A much bigger clone sits one base away, suggesting this may be a read error. CDR3 residues: CASRSEAARELFF. DNA for the CDR3: TGTGCCAGCAGGTCAGAAGCGGCCCGGGAGCTGTTTTTT. V gene TRBV6-6 combines with J gene TRBJ2-2; tentative D call: TRBD2 (5 bases). V was clipped by 6 bases and J by 9 bases, with 14 bases between them. The CDR3 spans 13 residues. Looked up from germline, CDR1 is MNHNY and CDR2 is SVGAGI (reference sequence).

The chain employs TRBV27 and TRBJ2-7, with 9 bases lining up with TRBD1. Trimming at V came to 5 bases and at J to 6 bases, leaving 8 bases not matched to a gene. In germline, CDR1 is MNHEY, CDR2 SMNVEV (reference sequence). The length of the CDR3 is 14 residues. Here the CDR3 DNA reads TGTGCCAGCAGTCCCGGGACAGGGCTGGCCGAGCAGTACTTC. The encoded protein is CASSPGTGLAEQYF.

This clonotype was recorded many times. The V and J genes are TRBV25-1 and TRBJ1-1; D possibly corresponds to TRBD1 (6 bases). With 7 bases removed from V and 6 bases from J, the gap between germline ends came to 12 bases. This CDR3 has 12 residues. Germline values: CDR1 MGHDK, CDR2 SYGVNS. The CDR3 loop is CASMWGAAEAFF. DNA for the CDR3: TGTGCCAGCATGTGGGGGGCCGCTGAAGCTTTCTTT.

The table lists this clonotype with many counts. This chain connects TRBV7-3 to TRBJ2-3, with 14 positions matching TRBD2. V was pared by 5 bases and J by 3 bases, with 7 bases of the junction left unmatched. CDR1 SGHTA and CDR2 FQGTGA come from the germline V gene. The CDR3 is made up of 17 amino acids. The CDR3 spells CASSQGLAGGVTDTQYF. The CDR3 DNA reads TGTGCCAGCAGCCAAGGACTAGCGGGAGGCGTTACAGATACGCAGTATTTT. The full variable domain, rest sourced from reference TRBV7-3 and TRBJ2-3, is GAGVSQTPSNKVTEKGKYVELRCDPISGHTALYWYRQSLGQGPEFLIYFQGTGAADDSGLPNDRFFAVRPEGSVSTLKIQRTERGDSAVYLCASSQGLAGGVTDTQYFGPGTRLTVL.

This clonotype has at least ten counts. The genes are TRBV4-1 and TRBJ1-1; D unclear. The germline V gene encodes CDR1 MGHRA and CDR2 YSYEKL. The length of the CDR3 is 14 residues. Trimming pared 1 base from V and 0 bases from J, leaving 6 bases between. CDR3: CASSQVGLNTEAFF. The CDR3 DNA reads TGCGCCAGCAGCCAAGTCGGGTTGAACACTGAAGCTTTCTTT.

This clonotype was seen at least ten times. The genes are TRBV20-1 and TRBJ2-7; D unresolved. Germline CDR1 reads DFQATT; CDR2 reads SNEGSKA (reference sequence). This CDR3 has 13 residues. V lost 3 bases, J lost 0 bases, and 9 bases lay in between. CDR3 nucleotide sequence: TGCAGTGCTAGCGATATTAGCTCCTACGAGCAGTACTTC. This sequence encodes CSASDISSYEQYF.

The chain uses TRBV5-1 and TRBJ2-3; the D gene is possibly TRBD2 (6 bases). V dropped 2 bases and J dropped 5 bases, with 15 bases sitting between them. CDR3 length: 15 residues. Looked up from germline, CDR1 is SGHRS and CDR2 is YFSETQ. The CDR3 sequence: CASSFSGDGIDTQYF. In DNA form, the CDR3 reads TGCGCCAGCAGCTTTAGCGGAGACGGGATAGATACGCAGTATTTT.

The J gene is TRBJ2-3, the V gene TRBV15; tentatively, D is TRBD1 or TRBD2 (5 bases each). Per the germline V gene, CDR1 is LNHNV and CDR2 is YYDKDF (reference sequence). The length of the CDR3 is 15 residues. With 3 bases removed from V and 4 bases from J, the gap between germline ends came to 14 bases. CDR3 region: CATSRVGVGADTQYF. CDR3 bases: TGTGCCACCAGCAGGGTGGGGGTCGGGGCAGATACGCAGTATTTT. The whole variable domain, filled in from reference TRBV15 and TRBJ2-3, reads DAMVIQNPRYQVTQFGKPVTLSCSQTLNHNVMYWYQQKSSQAPKLLFHYYDKDFNNEADTPDNFQSRRPNTSFCFLDIRSPGLGDTAMYLCATSRVGVGADTQYFGPGTRLTVL.